These 17 T cell receptor beta chains came from one sample sequenced in a study of patients and donors after allogeneic stem cell transplantation. A single record per CDR3 protein comes from TCRdb applying MiXCR to the RT-PCR reads. The table shows 150,000 to 200,000 distinct CDR3 sequences, with approximately 24% occurring only once. Sequencing was performed on blood, either unsorted or a sorted T cell fraction (not recorded which). The receptors here all came from a human donor who was either an allogeneic HSCT recipient or a stem cell or donor lymphocyte infusion donor (not recorded which). It is not recorded whose cells these are; they may come from a transplant donor.

This sequence joins TRBV5-1 and TRBJ2-1, with 10 bases aligning to TRBD2. Germline V gene data show CDR1 as SGHRS and CDR2 as YFSETQ. V trimming: 2 bases; J trimming: 8 bases; junction bases outside the gene matches: 1. This CDR3 comprises 13 residues. The CDR3 loop reads CASSLSGGDEQFF. CDR3 DNA: TGCGCCAGCAGCTTAAGCGGGGGGGATGAGCAGTTCTTC.

This clonotype was observed once. One junction end disagrees with the germline gene, perhaps due to a read error. The genes are TRBV5-5 and TRBJ2-7; D is possibly TRBD1 or TRBD2 (5 bases each). Per germline, CDR1 SGHKS and CDR2 YYEKEE (reference sequence). The CDR3 loop spans 14 amino acids. CDR3 protein: CASSKLRDGYEQYF. DNA of the CDR3: TGCGCCAGCAGCAAACTCCGGGACGGCTACGAGCAGTACTTC.

This clonotype came up a few times. The chain joins TRBV20-1 to TRBJ2-7, with 7 nucleotides matching TRBD1. Per germline, CDR1 DFQATT and CDR2 SNEGSKA (reference sequence). The length of the CDR3 is 16 residues. Losses at the gene ends were 6 bases for V and 1 base for J; bases not matched to a gene: 15. CDR3 region: CSARKSRGLGSYEQYF. As DNA, the CDR3 is TGCAGTGCCAGGAAGAGTAGGGGGCTCGGGTCCTACGAGCAGTACTTC.

The chain joins TRBV6-5 to TRBJ1-3, with D hard to call. From germline, CDR1 is MNHEY and CDR2 SVGAGI. The CDR3 is 17 residues long. The V end lost 0 bases, the J end lost 0 bases, and 12 bases lay between the germline ends. CDR3 nucleotides: TGTGCCAGCAGTTACTCAGGTCCTAGCCTCTCTGGAAACACCATATATTTT. The encoded protein is CASSYSGPSLSGNTIYF.

The chain uses TRBV11-1 and TRBJ2-3; 7 bases agree with TRBD2. CDR1 is SGHAT and CDR2 is FQDESV in the germline V gene (reference sequence). The CDR3 contains 16 residues. The J segment lost 0 bases and the V segment lost 5 bases, leaving 8 bases of the junction unmatched. The CDR3 DNA reads as TGTGCCAGCAGCCACAGACTAGCCGGAAGCACAGATACGCAGTATTTT. It specifies CASSHRLAGSTDTQYF.

This clonotype has only a few counts. V and J are TRBV20-1 and TRBJ1-2; D is unclear. Trimming stripped 4 bases from V and 4 bases from J, with 22 bases between. The germline V gene has CDR1 DFQATT and CDR2 SNEGSKA (reference sequence). The CDR3 has 16 amino acids. The CDR3 region is CSAISTGVKGSYGYTF. The CDR3 nucleotides read TGCAGTGCTATTTCAACTGGGGTGAAAGGCAGCTATGGCTACACCTTC.

This clonotype showed up just a few times. This chain joins TRBV7-6 and TRBJ1-5, with 8 bases aligning to TRBD1. CDR1 is SGHVS, CDR2 FNYEAQ, per germline. This CDR3 is built from 15 residues. The junction had 4 bases not matched to a gene; V was cut back by 5 bases and J by 1 base. CDR3 region: CASSPGQESNQPQHF. The CDR3 DNA sequence: TGTGCCAGCAGCCCGGGACAGGAGAGCAATCAGCCCCAGCATTTT.

Only a few counts were recorded for this clonotype. The V call is TRBV11-2, the J call TRBJ1-1, with D perhaps TRBD1 (6 bases). The CDR3 runs 13 residues. With 2 bases removed from V and 6 bases from J, the gap between germline ends came to 10 bases. The germline CDR1 and CDR2 sequences are SGHAT and FQNNGV. In DNA form, the CDR3 reads TGTGCCAGCAGCTTAACAGGGTCTGCTGAAGCTTTCTTT. It encodes CASSLTGSAEAFF.

The J gene is TRBJ2-1, the V gene TRBV5-1; 9 bases fit TRBD2. Germline trimming cut 6 bases from V and 0 bases from J; bases unmatched to any gene: 1. Germline V CDR1 and CDR2: SGHRS, YFSETQ. The CDR3 is 14 residues long. CDR3 coding DNA: TGCGCCAGCAATAGCGGGGGCTCCTACAATGAGCAGTTCTTC. Residues: CASNSGGSYNEQFF.

This clonotype was counted at least ten times. The genes are TRBV12-3 or TRBV12-4 and TRBJ1-1; D uncertain. Between the trimmed V and J ends, which lost 6 bases and 1 base, there was a span of 12 bases. The CDR3 consists of 14 residues. The CDR3 region has the DNA TGTGCCAGCAGCCTAAGGACGGCGAACACTGAAGCTTTCTTT. It translates to CASSLRTANTEAFF.

This clonotype was detected once. This chain joins TRBV20-1 and TRBJ2-3; no reliable D call. CDR3 size: 14 residues. The germline CDR1 and CDR2 sequences are DFQATT and SNEGSKA (reference sequence). The germline V and J ends were trimmed by 0 bases and 0 bases, with 7 bases remaining between them. This CDR3 is CSAREEPSTDTQYF. Written as DNA, the CDR3 is TGCAGTGCTAGAGAGGAACCTAGCACAGATACGCAGTATTTT.

With respect to this clonotype: A much larger clone differs from this one at a single base, so this may be a read error. Because it lacks the conserved phenylalanine or tryptophan at the end, this CDR3 is likely a read error. The chain links TRBV12-3 or TRBV12-4 to TRBJ1-1; D gene uncertain. The CDR3 runs 13 residues. Trimming left V 5 bases short and J 0 bases short, with 7 bases between. Here the CDR3 DNA reads TGTGCCAGCAGTGTCACAATGAACACTGAAGCTTTCTTG. As protein: CASSVTMNTEAFL.

V gene TRBV12-3 or TRBV12-4 combines with J gene TRBJ2-2; D possibly corresponds to TRBD2 (5 bases). Trimming shortened V by 3 bases and J by 13 bases, and 12 bases separated the two germline ends. This CDR3 contains 12 residues. The CDR3 DNA follows: TGTGCCAGCAGTTTGCCGCCTGAGGGGCTGTTTTTT. As protein: CASSLPPEGLFF.

The chain joins TRBV6-1 to TRBJ1-6, with D possibly matching TRBD1 (5 bases). Germline V lookup: CDR1 MNHNS, CDR2 SASEGT. V gave up 8 bases and J gave up 0 bases, with 11 bases separating them. The CDR3 covers 15 residues. CDR3 protein: CASGGEFSYNSPLHF. The DNA of the CDR3 is TGTGCCAGCGGAGGGGAGTTCTCCTATAATTCACCCCTCCACTTT.

This clonotype has a count of ten or more. This chain uses TRBV20-1 with TRBJ1-5, with TRBD1 identical over 11 bases. The CDR3 runs to 17 residues. CDR1 is DFQATT, CDR2 SNEGSKA, per germline (reference sequence). V shed 5 bases, J shed 2 bases, and the junction held 11 bases outside the gene matches. The CDR3 loop reads CSAAGTGGVRGNQPQHF. The CDR3 DNA sequence: TGCAGTGCTGCTGGGACAGGGGGTGTACGGGGCAATCAGCCCCAGCATTTT.

The chain carries TRBV5-1 and TRBJ2-1; TRBD1 is a possible D gene (6 bases). Germline V gives CDR1 SGHRS, CDR2 YFSETQ. This CDR3 has 13 amino acids. V dropped 4 bases and J dropped 9 bases, with 14 bases sitting between them. In nucleotides, the CDR3 is TGCGCCAGCAGCCTCTTAACAGGGTCTGAGCAGTTCTTC. Translating gives CASSLLTGSEQFF.

This clonotype was observed a few times. This CDR3 reads CSATGNYGYTF. In nucleotides, the CDR3 is TGCAGTGCCACAGGGAACTATGGCTACACCTTC. The chain recombines TRBV20-1 with TRBJ1-2; possible D gene TRBD1, 6 bases. Trimming stripped 6 bases from V and 2 bases from J, with 7 bases between. Looked up from germline, CDR1 is DFQATT and CDR2 is SNEGSKA (reference sequence). The CDR3 runs 11 residues.